The 32 T cell receptor beta chains in this list originate from one sample, sequenced in a study of blood T cell repertoires in COVID-19. The repertoire was sequenced with immunoSEQ multiplex PCR; TCRdb's copy has only in-frame clones and lacks some. This table holds 150,000 to 200,000 clones, 80% to 85% found once. The sample consisted of peripheral blood. The receptors derive from a woman in her sixties or seventies with COVID-19, enrolled during active disease.

The chain is built from TRBV2 and TRBJ1-4; 8 positions match TRBD1. CDR3 length: 13 amino acids. With V trimmed by 7 bases and J by 8 bases, 6 bases remained unmatched. The V gene's germline CDR1 is SNHLY and CDR2 FYNNEI. The CDR3 DNA reads as TGTGCCAGCAATCAGGGGGCGCGGGAAAAACTGTTTTTT. This codes for CASNQGAREKLFF.

V usage is TRBV7-2 and J usage is TRBJ1-5; no reliable D call. The germline V gene has CDR1 SGHTA and CDR2 FQGNSA. V lost 3 bases and J 3 bases, leaving 12 bases between the germline ends. There are 15 residues in the CDR3. The CDR3: CASSFSSASNQPQHF. The CDR3 nucleotides are TGTGCCAGCAGCTTCAGTTCTGCATCCAATCAGCCCCAGCATTTT.

This rearrangement joins TRBV7-2 to TRBJ2-4; possibly TRBD2 for D (5 bases). This CDR3 has 15 residues. V lost 7 bases and J 0 bases, leaving 13 bases between the germline ends. The germline gives CDR1 SGHTA, CDR2 FQGNSA. CDR3 protein: CASNIGRLAKNIQYF. The CDR3 DNA reads TGTGCCAGCAATATAGGGAGACTAGCCAAAAACATTCAGTACTTC.

This sequence joins TRBV7-2 and TRBJ2-1; a weak D match, TRBD2 (6 bases). The length of the CDR3 is 12 residues. CDR1 SGHTA and CDR2 FQGNSA come from the germline V gene. The V end was cut by 0 bases, the J end by 10 bases, with 7 bases between. The CDR3 bases are TGTGCCAGCAGCTTAGCCCGGGGGGAGCAGTTCTTC. Translated: CASSLARGEQFF.

The table lists this clone with a count of one. The chain has TRBV29-1 and TRBJ2-1; a possible D gene is TRBD1 (7 bases). This CDR3 is built from 13 residues. Germline-derived CDR1 and CDR2 are SQVTM and ANQGSEA. Between the trimmed V and J ends, which lost 1 base and 7 bases, there was a span of 11 bases. This CDR3 is CSVEAGGWNEQFF. In DNA form, the CDR3 reads TGCAGCGTTGAAGCAGGGGGGTGGAATGAGCAGTTCTTC.

The chain joins TRBV27 to TRBJ1-3, with D maybe TRBD1 (5 bases). The ends were cut back, 3 bases at V and 1 base at J, with 19 bases in the middle. This CDR3 is built from 18 residues. Germline assignment: CDR1 MNHEY and CDR2 SMNVEV (reference sequence). In DNA, the CDR3 is TGTGCCAGCAGTTTGCGGGGGGAGTCCCTAGGGTCTGGAAACACCATATATTTT. Translation gives CASSLRGESLGSGNTIYF.

The chain uses TRBV4-1 and TRBJ2-5; 10 positions agree with TRBD2. CDR1 is MGHRA and CDR2 is YSYEKL in the germline V gene. V trimming: 3 bases; J trimming: 0 bases; junction bases outside the gene matches: 10. CDR3 length equals 18 residues. CDR3 DNA sequence: TGCGCCAGCAGCCAGGATAGGACTAGCGGAGGTTACCAAGAGACCCAGTACTTC. This codes for CASSQDRTSGGYQETQYF.

Turning to this clone: At the DNA level, this CDR3 is encoded by other sequences in the same sample as well. The V and J genes are TRBV20-1 and TRBJ2-7, with a tentative D call TRBD2 (5 bases). V was trimmed by 3 bases and J by 2 bases, leaving 8 bases between them. The germline V gene encodes CDR1 DFQATT and CDR2 SNEGSKA (reference sequence). This CDR3 is built from 12 residues. DNA of the CDR3: TGCAGTGCTAGTCGAGGGACCTACGAGCAGTACTTC. Its translation is CSASRGTYEQYF.

The chain couples TRBV7-8 to TRBJ2-7; possible D gene TRBD2, 6 bases. The V and J ends lost 4 bases and 7 bases respectively, with 14 bases between them. Germline V gene lookup returns CDR1 SGHVS and CDR2 FQNEAQ. The CDR3 has 13 residues. DNA of the CDR3: TGTGCCAGCAGCTGGCGGGACTCTTTGGAGCAGTACTTC. It translates to CASSWRDSLEQYF. Complete variable domain (other parts from reference TRBV7-8 and TRBJ2-7): GAGVSQSPRYKVAKRGQDVALRCDPISGHVSLFWYQQALGQGPEFLTYFQNEAQLDKSGLPSDRFFAERPEGSVSTLKIQRTQQEDSAVYLCASSWRDSLEQYFGPGTRLTVT.

The genes are TRBV6-5 and TRBJ2-4, with D uncertain. This CDR3 region has 14 residues. The germline V and J ends were trimmed by 7 bases and 0 bases, with 10 bases remaining between them. Germline V gene sequence: CDR1 MNHEY, CDR2 SVGAGI. CDR3 in DNA: TGTGCCAGCATGAGACTCGTAGCCAAAAACATTCAGTACTTC. Translating it yields CASMRLVAKNIQYF.

The rearrangement joins TRBV29-1 to TRBJ2-7, with 12 positions matching TRBD2. Germline loops: CDR1 SQVTM, CDR2 ANQGSEA. The V gene end was trimmed by 3 bases and the J gene end by 1 base; junction bases not matched to a gene: 7. The CDR3 has 16 residues. CDR3 sequence: CSVEASGRAGSYEQYF. The DNA for the CDR3 is TGCAGCGTTGAGGCTAGCGGGAGGGCCGGGTCCTACGAGCAGTACTTC.

The rearrangement links TRBV7-2 to TRBJ2-7, with 8 bases matching TRBD2. The junction had 5 bases not matched to a gene; V was cut back by 2 bases and J by 5 bases. CDR1 and CDR2 (germline): SGHTA, FQGNSA. The CDR3 is made up of 14 amino acids. CDR3 DNA: TGTGCCAGCAGCTTACAAGCGGGAGTCAACGAGCAGTACTTC. It encodes CASSLQAGVNEQYF.

V usage is TRBV6-2 or TRBV6-3 and J usage is TRBJ1-6, with 8 nucleotides matching TRBD1. The CDR3 contains 15 residues. CDR1 and CDR2 from the germline V gene are MNHEY and SVGEGT. J lost 13 bases, V lost 6 bases, and 14 bases had no gene match. CDR3 nucleotide sequence: TGTGCCAGCAGCCGGACAGGGACGATTGTTCAGCCCCTCCACTTT. This translates into CASSRTGTIVQPLHF.

This clone was seen just once. V and J are TRBV28 and TRBJ2-7, with 11 bases identical to TRBD2. Trimming took 6 bases from V and 3 from J; bases not matched to a gene: 4. The CDR3 sequence is 14 residues long. Germline CDR1 MDHEN, CDR2 SYDVKM. CDR3 residues: CASSVAGGIYEQYF. The CDR3, as DNA: TGTGCCAGCAGCGTAGCGGGAGGGATCTACGAGCAGTACTTC.

Ten or more counts support this clone. The gene calls are TRBV4-1 and TRBJ2-1; perhaps TRBD2 as D (5 bases). This CDR3 has 15 residues. Germline lookup yields CDR1 MGHRA and CDR2 YSYEKL. V lost 5 bases, J lost 5 bases, and 16 bases lay in between. The DNA of the CDR3 is TGCGCCAGCAGCGGGGTGAGTAGCGCCGACAATGAGCAGTTCTTC. It is translated as CASSGVSSADNEQFF.

V gene TRBV19 combines with J gene TRBJ1-5; D is uncertain. Trimming took 7 bases from V and 3 from J, leaving 16 bases between them. The germline V gene encodes CDR1 LNHDA and CDR2 SQIVND (reference sequence). The CDR3 sequence is 15 residues long. The CDR3 DNA reads as TGTGCCAGTAAGGCGAGGTTGGCAGACAATCAGCCCCAGCATTTT. Amino acid sequence: CASKARLADNQPQHF. Combining the CDR3 with reference TRBV19 and TRBJ1-5 gives the whole variable domain DGGITQSPKYLFRKEGQNVTLSCEQNLNHDAMYWYRQDPGQGLRLIYYSQIVNDFQKGDIAEGYSVSREKKESFPLTVTSAQKNPTAFYLCASKARLADNQPQHFGDGTRLSIL.

The CDR3 nucleotides read TGTGCCAGCCGGGACAGGGGTAGCCAGCCCCAGCATTTT. Translated, it gives CASRDRGSQPQHF. The rearrangement links TRBV2 to TRBJ1-5, with 10 bases lining up with TRBD1. CDR1 is SNHLY, CDR2 FYNNEI, per germline. V shed 8 bases, J shed 7 bases, and the junction held 5 bases outside the gene matches. CDR3 length: 13 residues.

This clone showed up just once. The chain recombines TRBV6-6 with TRBJ1-5; possible D gene TRBD1, 5 bases. CDR1 and CDR2 from the germline V gene are MNHNY and SVGAGI (reference sequence). V shed 8 bases and J shed 3 bases, with 14 bases lying between them. There are 14 residues in the CDR3. The CDR3 DNA is TGTGCCAGCGGCCTAGCGACAGACAATCAGCCCCAGCATTTT. Amino acid sequence: CASGLATDNQPQHF.

This rearrangement joins TRBV19 to TRBJ2-7; 7 bases align to TRBD1. Germline CDR1 LNHDA, CDR2 SQIVND (reference sequence). J lost 4 bases, V lost 9 bases, and 6 bases had no gene match. This CDR3 is 12 amino acids long. The CDR3 nucleotides read TGTGCCAGCCGGGACAGACTTTACGAGCAGTACTTC. Amino acids: CASRDRLYEQYF.

In DNA form, the CDR3 reads TGTGCCAGCAAGGGACACAGGAACACCGGGGAGCTGTTTTTT. Protein product: CASKGHRNTGELFF. The chain has TRBV27 and TRBJ2-2; D may be TRBD1 (6 bases). The CDR3 consists of 14 residues. Germline CDR1 and CDR2: MNHEY and SMNVEV (reference sequence). Trimming pared 7 bases from V and 1 base from J, leaving 10 bases between.

The CDR3 reads CASSLPRGGSGANEQFF. The CDR3 nucleotides read TGTGCCAGCTCACTCCCGAGGGGCGGGAGTGGGGCCAATGAGCAGTTCTTC. The chain carries TRBV18 and TRBJ2-1; TRBD2 agrees at 7 bases. After removal of 4 bases from V and 6 bases from J, the junction contained 15 bases not matched to a gene. Germline CDR1 reads KGHSH; CDR2 reads LQKENI. This CDR3 is 17 amino acids long.

The rearrangement uses TRBV4-2 and TRBJ2-1, with 7 bases aligning to TRBD1. Germline-derived CDR1 and CDR2 are LGHNA and YNFKEQ. CDR3 length: 16 amino acids. V lost 0 bases and J lost 5; bases outside the gene matches: 7. CDR3 in DNA: TGTGCCAGCAGCCAAGATAAGGGGGCTTCTGACAATGAGCAGTTCTTC. It yields the protein CASSQDKGASDNEQFF.

The V gene is TRBV5-1, the J gene TRBJ2-5; a weak D match, TRBD2 (6 bases). V was cut by 4 bases and J by 4 bases, with 20 bases left in between. The CDR3 length is 16 residues. Germline V CDR1 and CDR2: SGHRS, YFSETQ. The CDR3 DNA is TGCGCCAGCAGCCGACGACAGCGGGCCCAGTCAGAGACCCAGTACTTC. Residues: CASSRRQRAQSETQYF.

The chain is built from TRBV5-5 and TRBJ2-1; D is uncertain. V shed 0 bases and J shed 7 bases, with 11 bases lying between them. The CDR3 covers 14 residues. Per germline, CDR1 SGHKS and CDR2 YYEKEE (reference sequence). CDR3 protein: CASSLGRVGNEQFF. The DNA of the CDR3 is TGTGCCAGCAGCTTGGGACGGGTCGGGAATGAGCAGTTCTTC.

The genes are TRBV4-3 and TRBJ1-2; D gene ambiguous. V dropped 1 base and J dropped 4 bases, with 10 bases sitting between them. Looked up from germline, CDR1 is LGHNA and CDR2 is YSLEER. The CDR3 has 14 amino acids. The chain's CDR3 is CASSQVVASYGYTF. In DNA form, the CDR3 reads TGCGCCAGCAGCCAAGTGGTAGCAAGCTATGGCTACACCTTC.

This clone was recorded once. The chain carries TRBV28 and TRBJ2-7; D may be TRBD1 (7 bases). V was cut by 6 bases and J by 2 bases, with 17 bases left in between. This CDR3 contains 15 residues. The germline CDR1 and CDR2 sequences are MDHEN and SYDVKM. This CDR3 reads CASSGGTAVPYEQYF. CDR3 DNA sequence: TGTGCCAGCAGCGGCGGGACAGCAGTTCCCTACGAGCAGTACTTC.

The chain combines TRBV5-4 with TRBJ2-1; TRBD1 matches 9 bases. V was clipped by 5 bases and J by 9 bases; unmatched bases: 15. The V gene's germline CDR1 is SGHNT and CDR2 YYREEE (reference sequence). The CDR3 runs to 16 residues. The chain's CDR3 is CASSLNRGRSIGEQFF. The CDR3 DNA sequence: TGTGCCAGCAGTTTGAACAGGGGGCGGTCGATTGGTGAGCAGTTCTTC.

This clone was detected once. The rearrangement joins TRBV29-1 to TRBJ2-3; 7 bases align to TRBD1. Germline loops: CDR1 SQVTM, CDR2 ANQGSEA. V was clipped by 7 bases and J by 9 bases; unmatched bases: 10. The CDR3 totals 12 residues. CDR3 loop: CSGALTGFTQYF. The CDR3 coding sequence is TGCAGCGGGGCTTTGACAGGGTTCACGCAGTATTTT.

The chain combines TRBV4-3 with TRBJ2-7; TRBD1 agrees at 8 bases. J gave up 2 bases and V 0 bases, and 6 bases lay outside the gene matches. The CDR3 is 16 amino acids. Germline V gene data show CDR1 as LGHNA and CDR2 as YSLEER. The CDR3 region is CASSQDVAGGTYEQYF. CDR3 nucleotides: TGCGCCAGCAGCCAAGATGTGGCAGGGGGCACCTACGAGCAGTACTTC.

The chain links TRBV12-5 to TRBJ1-3; D perhaps matches TRBD1 (5 bases). Trimming left V 6 bases short and J 0 bases short, with 12 bases between. CDR1 and CDR2 (germline): LGHNT, FRNRAP. The CDR3 has 15 residues. CDR3: CASGKTESSGNTIYF. DNA of the CDR3: TGTGCTAGTGGCAAGACAGAGAGCTCTGGAAACACCATATATTTT.

Written as DNA, the CDR3 is TGTGCCAGCAGCTCCGGGACAGGTTTAAATTCACCCCTCCACTTT. Encoded protein: CASSSGTGLNSPLHF. V and J are TRBV7-2 and TRBJ1-6, with TRBD1 matching 8 bases. The CDR3 runs 15 residues. The germline V gene encodes CDR1 SGHTA and CDR2 FQGNSA. With V trimmed by 4 bases and J by 7 bases, 6 bases remained unmatched.

This chain links TRBV5-6 with TRBJ1-2, with 8 positions matching TRBD1. Losses at the gene ends were 1 base for V and 5 bases for J; bases not matched to a gene: 4. The CDR3 length is 14 residues. Per the germline V gene, CDR1 is SGHDT and CDR2 is YYEEEE. Here the CDR3 DNA reads TGTGCCAGCAGCTTGTTCAGGGGGCTTTATGGCTACACCTTC. Translated: CASSLFRGLYGYTF.